This T cell receptor beta chain comes out of a study of blood T cell repertoires in COVID-19. The wider study: From T cells, B-cell-depleted T cells, or PBMCs came the material, which was cDNA or gDNA.

The V end was cut by 4 bases, the J end by 7 bases, with 9 bases between. Germline values: CDR1 SGHRS, CDR2 YFSETQ. The CDR3 covers 12 residues. Authors' data handling: Reference gene primer amplification gave nucleated cell count estimates. The method was immunoSEQ multiplex PCR; TCRdb's version includes in-frame clones alone and lacks a portion of them. The DNA gave D and trimming, while V, J and clone size come from that table. The data hold roughly 98,000 clones, with roughly 80% observed a single time. The chain couples TRBV5-1 to TRBJ2-4; perhaps TRBD1 as D (5 bases). The sequence derives from a woman in her 70s with active or convalescent COVID-19. The sequencing input was peripheral blood. The CDR3 bases are TGCGCCAGCAGCGAAAACAGGAACATTCAGTACTTC. As protein: CASSENRNIQYF.